The present T cell receptor (beta chain) was sequenced within a study of T-cell memory formation after mild COVID-19. Study overall: TCR clusters mostly belonged to single donors.

Study findings and constraints: Pre-infection memory harbored some responding clones, suggesting cross-reactive memory joined. The study found balanced CD4/CD8 in clones contracting day 15 to 85 and a CD4+ lean in later expanders.

Ten or more counts support this clonotype. Its target is unknown. Germline assignment: CDR1 SGHRS and CDR2 YFSETQ. The CDR3 has 16 amino acids. V gave up 4 bases and J gave up 3 bases, with 18 bases separating them. 5'RACE primed from the constant segment yielded TCR alpha and TCR beta cDNA libraries bearing sample barcodes and UMIs. TCRdb used MiXCR to reprocess the 5' RACE reads, holding one entry per CDR3 protein. The repertoire has tens of thousands of distinct CDR3 sequences, 7.3% of them found once; the top ten carry about 1.4%. This clonotype was sampled from a man aged 18 to 30 who had mild COVID-19 (a few samples of this study predate the infection). Cell type and time point are not known. V and J are TRBV5-1 and TRBJ2-3, with D perhaps matching TRBD1 or TRBD2 (7 bases each). Specimen: PBMCs or a T cell subset sorted from them (not recorded which). CDR3 DNA: TGCGCCAGCAGCACAACCACAGGGGAGGGAACAGATACGCAGTATTTT. As protein: CASSTTTGEGTDTQYF.